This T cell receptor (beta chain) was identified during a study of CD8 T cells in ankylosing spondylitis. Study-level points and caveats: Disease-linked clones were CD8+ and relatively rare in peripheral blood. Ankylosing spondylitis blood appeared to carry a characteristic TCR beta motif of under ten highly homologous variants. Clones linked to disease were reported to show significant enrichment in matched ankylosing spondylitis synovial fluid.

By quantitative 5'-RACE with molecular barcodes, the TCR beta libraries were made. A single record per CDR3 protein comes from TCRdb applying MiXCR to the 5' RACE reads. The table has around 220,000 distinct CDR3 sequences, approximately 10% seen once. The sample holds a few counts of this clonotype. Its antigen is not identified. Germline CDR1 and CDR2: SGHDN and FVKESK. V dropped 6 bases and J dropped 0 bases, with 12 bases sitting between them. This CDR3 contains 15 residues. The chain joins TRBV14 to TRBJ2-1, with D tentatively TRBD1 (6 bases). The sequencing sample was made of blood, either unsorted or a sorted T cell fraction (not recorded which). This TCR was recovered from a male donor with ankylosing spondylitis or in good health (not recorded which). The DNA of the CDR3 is TGTGCCAGCAGACAAACAGGGCGCTCCTACAATGAGCAGTTCTTC. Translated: CASRQTGRSYNEQFF.